The clone carrying this T cell receptor (beta chain) was observed a handful of times. Its antigen is not identified. This sample was taken from a study of response to subunit inactivated influenza vaccine. General study findings and limits: There was a suggestion from the authors that each seasonal influenza vaccination recruits few new T cells.

TCRdb reprocessed the RT-PCR reads via MiXCR and lists one record per CDR3 protein. The table lists approximately 700,000 distinct CDR3 sequences, approximately 15% of them singletons, with approximately 6.5% in the top ten. The V end was cut by 4 bases, the J end by 7 bases, with 11 bases between. CDR3 length equals 13 residues. CDR1 and CDR2 (germline): SEHNR, FQNEAQ (reference sequence). The source material was PBMCs from blood, sampled less than 15 days before vaccination. This clonotype was sampled from a man in his forties or fifties who received an inactivated influenza vaccine. The chain joins TRBV7-9 to TRBJ1-5; D gene uncertain. CDR3 sequence (DNA): TGTGCCAGCAGCTCTGAGGGCAGGCAGCCCCAGCATTTT. Amino acid sequence: CASSSEGRQPQHF.